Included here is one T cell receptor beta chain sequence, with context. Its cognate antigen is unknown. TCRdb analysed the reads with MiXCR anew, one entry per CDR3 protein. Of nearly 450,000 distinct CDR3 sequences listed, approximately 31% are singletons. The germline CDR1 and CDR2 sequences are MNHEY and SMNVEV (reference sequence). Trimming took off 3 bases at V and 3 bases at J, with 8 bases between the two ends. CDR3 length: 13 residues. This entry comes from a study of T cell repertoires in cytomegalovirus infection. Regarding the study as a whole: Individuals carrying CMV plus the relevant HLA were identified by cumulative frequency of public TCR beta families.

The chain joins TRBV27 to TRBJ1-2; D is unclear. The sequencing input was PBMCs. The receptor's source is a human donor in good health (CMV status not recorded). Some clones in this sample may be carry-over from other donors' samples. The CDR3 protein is CASSFGEDYGYTF. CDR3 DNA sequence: TGTGCCAGCAGTTTCGGGGAGGACTATGGCTACACCTTC.